This entry lists 16 T cell receptor beta chains sequenced from one sample in a study of cytomegalovirus exposure and HLA in healthy donors. Sequencing used immunoSEQ multiplex PCR; TCRdb keeps in-frame clones, though not all of them. In the table there are roughly 73,000 clones, approximately 95% of which are singletons. Sequenced: PBMCs. These receptors came from a man aged 18-30 years in good health and CMV-seronegative.

The chain recombines TRBV27 with TRBJ1-1, with TRBD1 identical over 7 bases. J was trimmed by 3 bases and V by 1 base; bases with no gene match: 8. Germline V lookup: CDR1 MNHEY, CDR2 SMNVEV (reference sequence). The CDR3 extends over 16 amino acids. CDR3 DNA sequence: TGTGCCAGCAGTTTATACTCGCAGGGGGTATACACTGAAGCTTTCTTT. It specifies CASSLYSQGVYTEAFF.

This chain uses TRBV28 with TRBJ2-1; 13 bases align to TRBD2. Germline CDR1 reads MDHEN; CDR2 reads SYDVKM. The CDR3 extends over 15 amino acids. The V and J ends lost 6 bases and 10 bases, in that order; junction bases with no gene match: 9. The CDR3 DNA reads TGTGCCAGCAGATATACTAGCGGGGGGGCACGGGAGCAGTTCTTC. Encoded protein: CASRYTSGGAREQFF.

This rearrangement joins TRBV15 to TRBJ1-6, with D unclear. This CDR3 contains 13 residues. Trimming took off 2 bases at V and 6 bases at J, with 5 bases between the two ends. Germline V CDR1 and CDR2: LNHNV, YYDKDF (reference sequence). Here the CDR3 reads CATSRSVNSPLHF. CDR3 sequence (DNA): TGTGCCACCAGCAGATCCGTTAATTCACCCCTCCACTTT. Complete variable domain (other parts from reference TRBV15 and TRBJ1-6): DAMVIQNPRYQVTQFGKPVTLSCSQTLNHNVMYWYQQKSSQAPKLLFHYYDKDFNNEADTPDNFQSRRPNTSFCFLDIRSPGLGDTAMYLCATSRSVNSPLHFGNGTRLTVT.

This clone was observed a handful of times. The chain is built from TRBV30 and TRBJ2-6, with a tentative D call TRBD1 (5 bases). With 2 bases removed from V and 6 bases from J, the gap between germline ends came to 8 bases. CDR1 and CDR2 (germline): GTSNPN, SVGIG (reference sequence). This CDR3 comprises 13 residues. The DNA of the CDR3 is TGTGCCTGGAGTAAAGGGGAGGCCAACGTCCTGACTTTC. Translation: CAWSKGEANVLTF.

The chain combines TRBV6-1 with TRBJ2-3; TRBD2 matches at 9 bases. The germline V gene has CDR1 MNHNS and CDR2 SASEGT. The ends lost 9 bases at V and 4 bases at J; junction bases unmatched: 11. The CDR3 is 15 amino acids. DNA for the CDR3: TGTGCCAGTAACCAACCGGGACTAGCAGCAGATACGCAGTATTTT. This encodes CASNQPGLAADTQYF.

This chain uses TRBV30 with TRBJ1-1; unclear D gene. Trimming stripped 4 bases from V and 1 base from J, with 7 bases between. The CDR3 runs to 12 residues. Germline-derived CDR1 and CDR2 are GTSNPN and SVGIG (reference sequence). The DNA of the CDR3 is TGTGCCTGGAAGGCAGGGAACACTGAAGCTTTCTTT. The encoded protein is CAWKAGNTEAFF.

To note about this clone: Compared with germline, one end of the junction differs, possibly owing to a read error. The chain recombines TRBV28 with TRBJ1-4; no definite D call. CDR3 length: 11 residues. CDR1 and CDR2 (germline): MDHEN, SYDVKM. CDR3 bases: TGTGCCAGCAGTTTAGGAAACCAACTGAGGTTT. It translates to CASSLGNQLRF. Using reference TRBV28 and TRBJ1-4 for the parts outside the CDR3, the full variable domain is DVKVTQSSRYLVKRTGEKVFLECVQDMDHENMFWYRQDPGLGLRLIYFSYDVKMKEKGDIPEGYSVSREKKERFSLILESASTNQTSMYLCASSLGNQLRFGSGTQLSVL.

This clone was counted once. The J gene is TRBJ2-1, the V gene TRBV30; 7 nucleotides align to TRBD2. The V gene end was trimmed by 0 bases and the J gene end by 9 bases; junction bases not matched to a gene: 2. Germline CDR1 GTSNPN, CDR2 SVGIG (reference sequence). The CDR3 is 12 amino acids. CDR3 coding DNA: TGTGCCTGGAGTGTGGGGGGGGTTGAGCAGTTCTTC. Its translation: CAWSVGGVEQFF.

The V gene is TRBV5-4, the J gene TRBJ1-1; D call uncertain. The CDR3 has 13 residues. Germline V lookup: CDR1 SGHNT, CDR2 YYREEE (reference sequence). The V and J ends lost 1 base and 5 bases respectively, with 9 bases between them. This chain's CDR3 is CASSLPPGTEAFF. The CDR3 nucleotides are TGTGCCAGCAGCTTGCCCCCCGGGACTGAAGCTTTCTTT. Full variable domain (remainder filled in from reference TRBV5-4 and TRBJ1-1): ETGVTQSPTHLIKTRGQQVTLRCSSQSGHNTVSWYQQALGQGPQFIFQYYREEENGRGNFPPRFSGLQFPNYSSELNVNALELDDSALYLCASSLPPGTEAFFGQGTRLTVV.

J is TRBJ1-4 and V is TRBV25-1; tentatively, D is TRBD1 (5 bases). Trimming shortened V by 6 bases and J by 0 bases, and 14 bases separated the two germline ends. CDR3 length: 16 amino acids. Germline assignment: CDR1 MGHDK and CDR2 SYGVNS. CDR3 sequence (DNA): TGTGCCAGCAGAAAATGCAGGGCCTCAACTAATGAAAAACTGTTTTTT. This translates into CASRKCRASTNEKLFF.

The chain recombines TRBV7-9 with TRBJ2-1, with 8 bases that match TRBD1. This CDR3 contains 18 residues. Unmatched junction bases numbered 20, after V lost 5 bases and J lost 8 bases. The germline gives CDR1 SEHNR, CDR2 FQNEAQ (reference sequence). The CDR3 here is CASSGYITDRGEYYEQFF. Written as DNA, the CDR3 is TGTGCCAGCAGCGGGTACATTACCGACAGGGGAGAATATTATGAGCAGTTCTTC.

The chain couples TRBV7-2 to TRBJ2-7, with D maybe TRBD2 (6 bases). V was pared by 5 bases and J by 4 bases, with 12 bases between. Germline V CDR1 and CDR2: SGHTA, FQGNSA. The CDR3 is 13 amino acids. Here the CDR3 reads CASSPRDGYEQYF. In DNA form, the CDR3 reads TGTGCCAGCAGCCCGCGGGACGGATACGAGCAGTACTTC.

The V call is TRBV9, the J call TRBJ2-7, with 9 bases that match TRBD2. The germline gives CDR1 SGDLS, CDR2 YYNGEE. Trimming took 0 bases from V and 2 from J; bases not matched to a gene: 6. This CDR3 spans 16 amino acids. The CDR3 nucleotides are TGTGCCAGCAGCGTAGCTGCGACTAGCGGTACCTACGAGCAGTACTTC. Amino acid sequence: CASSVAATSGTYEQYF.

The chain combines TRBV11-3 with TRBJ2-1; 8 bases map to TRBD2. J gave up 9 bases and V 1 base, and 8 bases lay outside the gene matches. The CDR3 is 15 residues long. CDR1 SGHNT and CDR2 YENEEA come from the germline V gene. The CDR3 here is CASSLVNSGAAEQFF. CDR3 coding DNA: TGTGCCAGCAGCTTAGTGAATAGCGGGGCTGCTGAGCAGTTCTTC.

The chain carries TRBV7-2 and TRBJ1-2, with a weak D call TRBD1 (5 bases). Germline CDR1 and CDR2: SGHTA and FQGNSA. V shed 0 bases and J shed 4 bases, with 12 bases lying between them. The CDR3 extends over 15 amino acids. CDR3 coding DNA: TGTGCCAGCAGCTTAGCCCCAGGGTCGAGCTATGGCTACACCTTC. It specifies CASSLAPGSSYGYTF.

In this sample, this clone turned up once. V is TRBV28 and J is TRBJ2-1, with 8 bases lining up with TRBD1. This CDR3 spans 14 amino acids. Germline V gene lookup returns CDR1 MDHEN and CDR2 SYDVKM. V lost 4 bases, J lost 4 bases, and 3 bases stayed unmatched. The CDR3: CASSYQGAYNEQFF. The CDR3 nucleotides are TGTGCCAGCAGTTACCAGGGGGCTTACAATGAGCAGTTCTTC. Together with reference TRBV28 and TRBJ2-1, the CDR3 gives the full variable domain: DVKVTQSSRYLVKRTGEKVFLECVQDMDHENMFWYRQDPGLGLRLIYFSYDVKMKEKGDIPEGYSVSREKKERFSLILESASTNQTSMYLCASSYQGAYNEQFFGPGTRLTVL.